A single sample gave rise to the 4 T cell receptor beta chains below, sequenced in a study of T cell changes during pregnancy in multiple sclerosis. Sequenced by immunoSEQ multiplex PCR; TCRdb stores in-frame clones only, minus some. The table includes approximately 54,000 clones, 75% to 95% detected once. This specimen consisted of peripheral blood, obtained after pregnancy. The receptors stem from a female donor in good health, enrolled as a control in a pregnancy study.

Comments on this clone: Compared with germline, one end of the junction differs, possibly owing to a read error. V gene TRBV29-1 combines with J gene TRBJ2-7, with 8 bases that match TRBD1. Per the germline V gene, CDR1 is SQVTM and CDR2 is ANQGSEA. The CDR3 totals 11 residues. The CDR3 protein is CSVKQGEKQNF. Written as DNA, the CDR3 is TGCAGCGTCAAACAGGGGGAGAAGCAGAACTTC.

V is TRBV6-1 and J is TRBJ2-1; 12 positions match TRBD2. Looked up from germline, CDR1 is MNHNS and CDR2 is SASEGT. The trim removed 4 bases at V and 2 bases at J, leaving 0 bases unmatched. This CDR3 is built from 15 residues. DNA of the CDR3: TGTGCCAGCAGTGGACTAGCGGGAGCCTACAATGAGCAGTTCTTC. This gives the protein CASSGLAGAYNEQFF.

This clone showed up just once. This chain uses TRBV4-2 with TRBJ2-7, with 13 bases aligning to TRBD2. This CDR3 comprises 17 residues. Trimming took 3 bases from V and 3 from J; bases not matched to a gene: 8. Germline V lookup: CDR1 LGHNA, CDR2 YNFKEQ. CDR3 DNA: TGTGCCAGCAGCCAGGGACTAGCGGGGTTAGTAGGCTACGAGCAGTACTTC. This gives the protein CASSQGLAGLVGYEQYF.

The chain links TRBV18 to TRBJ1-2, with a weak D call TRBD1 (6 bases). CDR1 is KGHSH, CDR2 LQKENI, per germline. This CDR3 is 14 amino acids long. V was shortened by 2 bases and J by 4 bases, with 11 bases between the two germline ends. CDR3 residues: CASSPKGHFYGYTF. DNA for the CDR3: TGTGCCAGCTCACCAAAGGGACACTTCTATGGCTACACCTTC.